This is a list of T cell receptor beta chains from one sample in a study of CD8 T cells in Susac syndrome. In TCRdb, the immunoSEQ multiplex PCR reads were re-called with MiXCR into one record per CDR3 protein. Seen here are about 300,000 distinct CDR3 sequences, roughly 84% observed once, and the top ten hold over 0.1%. The sequencing input was CD8+ T cells from PBMCs. The origin of the receptors is a human donor with multiple sclerosis. CDR3s include the opening cysteine and the closing phenylalanine or tryptophan. D genes are given only for firm matches. The size of a clone is reported for some rows only, either as once, few or many, or as a class for expanded clones.

D gene,V gene,clone size,J gene,CDR3 DNA,CDR3 protein
NA,TRBV20-1,NA,TRBJ1-1,TGCAGTGCGCGCGGGGGGAGGGCTGAAGCTTTCTTT,CSARGGRAEAFF
TRBD2,TRBV7-8,NA,TRBJ2-2,TGTGCCAGCAGCTCGGGACTAGCGGGAGTCACCGGGGAGCTGTTTTTT,CASSSGLAGVTGELFF
NA,TRBV13,NA,TRBJ1-1,TGTGCCAGCAGCGTGAGCACCCCGCTGCCTGAAGCTTTCTTT,CASSVSTPLPEAFF
TRBD2,TRBV7-9,NA,TRBJ2-1,TGTGCCAGCAGCCCAGGGACTAGCGGGCTTACCTACAATGAGCAGTTCTTC,CASSPGTSGLTYNEQFF
TRBD1,TRBV7-9,NA,TRBJ2-7,TGTGCCAGCAGCTCCCCGGGACAGAAATACGAGCAGTACTTC,CASSSPGQKYEQYF
TRBD2,TRBV12-3/TRBV12-4,NA,TRBJ2-1,TGTGCCAGCAGTTTAGGACTAGCGGGAGCCTATGAGCAGTTCTTC,CASSLGLAGAYEQFF
NA,TRBV6-1,NA,TRBJ2-1,TGTGCCGCCCTAGCCCCCCCCTACAATGAGCAGTTCTTC,CAALAPPYNEQFF
NA,TRBV11-1,once,TRBJ2-1,TGTGCCAGCAGCACGCTGACTAGTTACAATGAGCAGTTCTTC,CASSTLTSYNEQFF
NA,TRBV7-2,NA,TRBJ2-7,TGTGCCAGCAGCTTAGTGAGGGCCTACGAGCAGTACTTC,CASSLVRAYEQYF
NA,TRBV7-8,NA,TRBJ2-7,TGTGCCAGCAGCTCGGACGACGCGAGAGAATACGAGCAGTACTTC,CASSSDDAREYEQYF
TRBD2,TRBV19,NA,TRBJ2-1,TGTGCCAGTAGTCCCTTTAGCGGGAGTATAAATGAGCAGTTCTTC,CASSPFSGSINEQFF
NA,TRBV9,NA,TRBJ1-1,TGTGCCAGCAGCGTAGATTCAGGGGCTGAAGCTTTCTTT,CASSVDSGAEAFF
NA,TRBV18,NA,TRBJ2-7,TGTGCCAGCTCACCGGATTGGCCCTACGAGCAGTACTTC,CASSPDWPYEQYF
TRBD1,TRBV28,once,TRBJ1-1,TGTGCCAGCAGCTTCCCTACAGGGGGCATCACTGAAGCTTTCTTT,CASSFPTGGITEAFF
NA,TRBV6-1,few,TRBJ1-5,TGTGCCAGCACCCCTGGGAGGGGCGGCCAGCCCCAGCATTTT,CASTPGRGGQPQHF
NA,TRBV27,NA,TRBJ2-5,TGTGCCAGCGGACACCGGAAAGAGACCCAGTACTTC,CASGHRKETQYF
TRBD1,TRBV29-1,NA,TRBJ2-5,TGCAGCGTCGACAGGACAGGGGCTGGGGAGACCCAGTACTTC,CSVDRTGAGETQYF
NA,TRBV21-1,NA,TRBJ1-1,TGTGCCAGACCCAGGGTAACTGAAGCTTTCTTT,CARPRVTEAFF
NA,TRBV7-9,NA,TRBJ2-1,TGTGCCAGCAGCTTTAGACTGGCTGATGAGCAGTTCTTC,CASSFRLADEQFF
TRBD2,TRBV15,NA,TRBJ2-1,TGTGCCACCAGCCCGGGAGGGAAAAATGAGCAGTTCTTC,CATSPGGKNEQFF
TRBD1,TRBV5-1,NA,TRBJ2-6,TGCGCCAGCAGCTTGAACGGACAGGGGGCCCCTGGGGCCAACGTCCTGACTTTC,CASSLNGQGAPGANVLTF
TRBD1,TRBV10-3,few,TRBJ1-3,TGTGCCATCAGTGGACGGACAGGGGGCAACGAAAACACCATATATTTT,CAISGRTGGNENTIYF
NA,TRBV6-2/TRBV6-3,few,TRBJ1-1,TGTGCCAGCAGTTACGGCATCAGGGGCACTGAAGCTTTCTTT,CASSYGIRGTEAFF
NA,TRBV29-1,NA,TRBJ2-5,TGCAGCGTTGGGCCGCCGGAGGTGCGGCCCTTTCAAGAGACCCAGTACTTC,CSVGPPEVRPFQETQYF
TRBD2,TRBV3-1,NA,TRBJ2-5,TGTGCCAGCAGGCCTAGCGGGAAAGAGACCCAGTACTTC,CASRPSGKETQYF
NA,TRBV9,NA,TRBJ1-1,TGTGCCAGCAGCGAGGACCAAAGGCCCGGGCCTAGGAACACTGAAGCTTTCTTT,CASSEDQRPGPRNTEAFF
NA,TRBV9,NA,TRBJ2-3,TGTGCCAGCGGCGGAGATACGCAGTATTTT,CASGGDTQYF
NA,TRBV5-1,NA,TRBJ2-5,TGCGCCAGCTGCGTAGGGCGGGTCCAAGAGACCCAGTACTTC,CASCVGRVQETQYF
NA,TRBV29-1,NA,TRBJ2-3,TGCAGCGTTGAACGTGGGCCCAGGAGCACAGATACGCAGTATTTT,CSVERGPRSTDTQYF
NA,TRBV29-1,NA,TRBJ2-2,TGCAGCGTCATTTCGGGAGCGATCGGGGAGCTGTTTTTT,CSVISGAIGELFF
TRBD1,TRBV19,NA,TRBJ1-5,TGTGCCAGTAAGGCCGGGACAGGGTGGAGCAATCAGCCCCAGCATTTT,CASKAGTGWSNQPQHF
NA,TRBV6-5,NA,TRBJ2-2,TGTGCCAGCAGTTACAGGCAGGGTGGCACCGGGGAGCTGTTTTTT,CASSYRQGGTGELFF
TRBD1,TRBV27,NA,TRBJ1-5,TGTGCCACCAGGGGGGGCAGCCTCAATCAGCCCCAGCATTTT,CATRGGSLNQPQHF
NA,TRBV29-1,NA,TRBJ1-2,TGCAGCGTTGGATGGGGGACGGCCGGCGGTTACGACTATGGCTACACCTTC,CSVGWGTAGGYDYGYTF
NA,TRBV18,NA,TRBJ2-5,TGTGCCAGCTCACCCAAGGGGGTGATCGAGACCCAGTACTTC,CASSPKGVIETQYF
NA,TRBV20-1,NA,TRBJ2-2,TGCAGTGCTAGAAGAGGGGACACCGGGGAGCTGTTTTTT,CSARRGDTGELFF
NA,TRBV4-1,NA,TRBJ2-6,TGCGCCAGCAGCCAAGCAGGGTTGGGGGCCAACGTCCTGACTTTC,CASSQAGLGANVLTF
TRBD2,TRBV28,few,TRBJ2-7,TGTGCCAGCAGTCCAGGGACTAGCGGGTACTACGAGCAGTACTTC,CASSPGTSGYYEQYF
NA,TRBV20-1,NA,TRBJ1-2,TGCAGTGCTAGAGATCGTGACACACGGGGCTACACCTTC,CSARDRDTRGYTF
NA,TRBV2,NA,TRBJ1-2,TGTGCCAGCCGGATGCGCTTCCTAGCTAACTATGGCTACACCTTC,CASRMRFLANYGYTF